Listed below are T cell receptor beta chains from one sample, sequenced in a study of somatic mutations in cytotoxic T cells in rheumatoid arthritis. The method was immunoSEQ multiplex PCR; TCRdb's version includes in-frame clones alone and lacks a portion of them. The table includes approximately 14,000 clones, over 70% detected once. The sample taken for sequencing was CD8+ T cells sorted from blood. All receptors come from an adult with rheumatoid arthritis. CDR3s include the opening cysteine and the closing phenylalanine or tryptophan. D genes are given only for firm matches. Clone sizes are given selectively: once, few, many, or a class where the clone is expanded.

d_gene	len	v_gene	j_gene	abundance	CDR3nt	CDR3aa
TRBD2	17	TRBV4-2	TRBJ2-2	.	TGTGCCAGCAGCCAAGATTACAGCGGGGGAATAACCGGGGAGCTGTTTTTT	CASSQDYSGGITGELFF
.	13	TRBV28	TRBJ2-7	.	TGTGCCAGCAGCCTTGGGGCACCCTATGGGCAGTACTTC	CASSLGAPYGQYF
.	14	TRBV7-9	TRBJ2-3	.	TGTGCCAGCAGCTTAGTTCCTGGGTCAGATACGCAGTATTTT	CASSLVPGSDTQYF
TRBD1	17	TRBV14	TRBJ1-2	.	TGTGCCAGCAGCCAAGAGTCGGCAGGGGGTTTCTACAATGGCTACACCTTC	CASSQESAGGFYNGYTF
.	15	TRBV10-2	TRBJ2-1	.	TGCGCCAGCAGTCTCCTAGCTCCGACTTACAATGAGCAGTTCTTC	CASSLLAPTYNEQFF
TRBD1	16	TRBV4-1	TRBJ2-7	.	TGCGCCAGCAGCCCCGCGGCCCGGACAGGATCCTACGAGCAGTACTTC	CASSPAARTGSYEQYF
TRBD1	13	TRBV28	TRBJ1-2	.	TGTGCCAGCAGTTCCACAGGGGGCCATGGCTACACCTTC	CASSSTGGHGYTF
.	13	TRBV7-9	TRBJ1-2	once	TGTGCCAGCAGCACTGGGACCCTTAATGGCTACACCTTC	CASSTGTLNGYTF
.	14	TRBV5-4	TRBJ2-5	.	TGTGCCAGCAGCCGGAGGGCAGAACAAGAGACCCAGTACTTC	CASSRRAEQETQYF
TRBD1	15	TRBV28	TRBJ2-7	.	TGTGCCAGCAGTTTTCTTGGGACAGGGTCCTACGAGCAGTACTTC	CASSFLGTGSYEQYF
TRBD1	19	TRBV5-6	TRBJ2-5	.	TGTGCCAGCAGCTTGGCCTCCGGGACAGGGGGCTTCGTTGTCGAGACCCAGTACTTC	CASSLASGTGGFVVETQYF